This T cell receptor (beta chain) was retrieved from a study of blood T cell repertoires in COVID-19. The wider study: The United States, Italy and Spain provided the acute and convalescent COVID-19 samples. T cells, B-cell-depleted T cells, or PBMCs provided the cDNA or gDNA that served as material.

Trimming left V 4 bases short and J 3 bases short, with 8 bases between. CDR1 and CDR2 from the germline V gene are KGHDR and SFDVKD. The CDR3 has 14 amino acids. As processed by the authors: Nucleated cell counts were estimated from reference gene primer amplification. The protocol was immunoSEQ multiplex PCR, while the TCRdb copy is restricted to in-frame clones and leaves out a portion. V, J and clone size reflect that table, while D and trimming were determined from the DNA. The sample lists 250,000 or so clones; 86% were seen once. Input material: peripheral blood. This TCR derives from a man at least 80 years old with acute or convalescent COVID-19. The chain couples TRBV24-1 to TRBJ2-2; D uncertain. CDR3 DNA: TGTGCCACCAGTGACCAGTATTACACCGGGGAGCTGTTTTTT. Its translation: CATSDQYYTGELFF.